Each of the 22 T cell receptor beta chains below was sequenced from the same sample in a study of vaccination effects on CD4 cells after COVID-19. Before sequencing, viral peptide pools were used by the ViraFEST assay to expand antigen-specific CD4+ T cells. Having been cultured for around ten days, the cells underwent CD4+ T cell isolation. Profiling relied on immunoSEQ multiplex PCR, and the TCRdb table lists in-frame clones only, not all of them. The table shows more than 50,000 clones, with roughly 79% occurring only once. These receptors' targets are unknown. Specimen: CD4+ T cells from PBMCs cultured with HCoV-229E spike peptides, collected before COVID-19 vaccination. These receptors all stem from a human donor who received a COVID-19 vaccine.

V usage is TRBV5-5 and J usage is TRBJ1-6; D is ambiguous. CDR1 and CDR2 from the germline V gene are SGHKS and YYEKEE (reference sequence). The V end lost 5 bases, the J end lost 8 bases, and 14 bases lay between the germline ends. The CDR3 loop spans 14 amino acids. This chain's CDR3 is CASRRPIGDSPLHF. Here the CDR3 DNA reads TGTGCCAGCAGGCGGCCCATCGGCGATTCACCCCTCCACTTT.

The chain carries TRBV5-1 and TRBJ2-3, with D possibly matching TRBD2 (5 bases). V shed 5 bases and J shed 2 bases, with 12 bases lying between them. Germline assignment: CDR1 SGHRS and CDR2 YFSETQ. The CDR3 has 14 amino acids. The CDR3 is CASRRVVDTDTQYF. In nucleotides, the CDR3 is TGCGCCAGCAGGAGGGTTGTCGACACAGATACGCAGTATTTT.

The V and J genes are TRBV6-1 and TRBJ1-1; tentative D call: TRBD1 (5 bases). CDR1 and CDR2 (germline): MNHNS, SASEGT. Trimming pared 2 bases from V and 1 base from J, leaving 11 bases between. The CDR3 is made up of 15 amino acids. The DNA of the CDR3 is TGTGCCAGCAGTGAACCGGGGGTTGCGAACACTGAAGCTTTCTTT. It codes for CASSEPGVANTEAFF.

This chain connects TRBV6-6 to TRBJ2-6, with D possibly matching TRBD2 (5 bases). This CDR3 region has 15 residues. Per the germline V gene, CDR1 is MNHNY and CDR2 is SVGAGI (reference sequence). V lost 4 bases and J 0 bases, leaving 7 bases between the germline ends. CDR3 nucleotide sequence: TGTGCCAGCAGTTCGGGGAACTCTGGGGCCAACGTCCTGACTTTC. It translates to CASSSGNSGANVLTF.

The chain couples TRBV5-1 to TRBJ1-4, with a possible D match to TRBD1 (5 bases). The V and J ends lost 0 bases and 4 bases respectively, with 7 bases between them. Germline V gene lookup returns CDR1 SGHRS and CDR2 YFSETQ. The CDR3 is made up of 14 amino acids. CDR3: CASSLGQNNEKLFF. The CDR3 region has the DNA TGCGCCAGCAGCTTGGGACAGAATAATGAAAAACTGTTTTTT.

The genes are TRBV24-1 and TRBJ2-5; tentatively, D is TRBD1 or TRBD2 (5 bases each). Germline values: CDR1 KGHDR, CDR2 SFDVKD. The V gene lost 1 base and the J gene lost 5 bases, with 16 bases spanning the gap. The CDR3 runs 16 residues. The CDR3 region has the DNA TGTGCCACCAGTGATTTCCGACGGGGCCCGCAGGAGACCCAGTACTTC. Translated, it gives CATSDFRRGPQETQYF.

This clone was observed once. The chain links TRBV5-1 to TRBJ2-1; TRBD2 matches 10 bases. The ends lost 3 bases at V and 5 bases at J; junction bases unmatched: 5. Looked up from germline, CDR1 is SGHRS and CDR2 is YFSETQ. The CDR3 runs 15 residues. CDR3 sequence (DNA): TGCGCCAGCAGCTCCCGGACTAGCGGAAACAATGAGCAGTTCTTC. Translation gives CASSSRTSGNNEQFF.

This chain uses TRBV9 with TRBJ2-1; the match to TRBD2 covers 12 bases. CDR1 and CDR2 from the germline V gene are SGDLS and YYNGEE. With V trimmed by 3 bases and J by 5 bases, 6 bases remained unmatched. CDR3 size: 16 residues. In nucleotides, the CDR3 is TGTGCCAGCAGCGCGCTTCTAGCGGGGGGGAACAATGAGCAGTTCTTC. Encoded protein: CASSALLAGGNNEQFF. Variable domain in full (rest from reference TRBV9 and TRBJ2-1): DSGVTQTPKHLITATGQRVTLRCSPRSGDLSVYWYQQSLDQGLQFLIQYYNGEERAKGNILERFSAQQFPDLHSELNLSSLELGDSALYFCASSALLAGGNNEQFFGPGTRLTVL.

This clone was counted a few times. This rearrangement joins TRBV6-4 to TRBJ1-1; no definite D call. From germline, CDR1 is MRHNA and CDR2 SNTAGT. Trimming took off 0 bases at V and 5 bases at J, with 7 bases between the two ends. This CDR3 is 13 amino acids long. DNA for the CDR3: TGTGCCAGCAGTGACTCGACCTTGACTGAAGCTTTCTTT. It specifies CASSDSTLTEAFF.

The chain combines TRBV6-2 or TRBV6-3 with TRBJ2-7, with D possibly TRBD2 on 6 matching bases. Germline lookup yields CDR1 MNHEY and CDR2 SVGEGT. CDR3 length: 15 residues. V lost 5 bases to trimming and J lost 0 bases, with 14 bases between them. The CDR3 here is CASSNGLSSSYEQYV. The CDR3 bases are TGTGCCAGCAGTAACGGACTATCTAGCTCCTACGAGCAGTACGTC.

This chain uses TRBV24-1 with TRBJ2-5; 8 bases are shared with TRBD1. V shed 4 bases and J 6 bases; nucleotides not matched to a gene: 6. The germline V gene has CDR1 KGHDR and CDR2 SFDVKD. The CDR3 consists of 14 residues. In DNA form, the CDR3 reads TGTGCCACCAGTGACGAAGACAGGGGCAAGACCCAGTACTTC. This translates into CATSDEDRGKTQYF.

This clone has just a few counts. The DNA for the CDR3 is TGTGCCAGCAGTGTAACTAACTATGGCTACACCTTC. This codes for CASSVTNYGYTF. This chain joins TRBV28 and TRBJ1-2; no clear D gene. The CDR3 covers 12 residues. Trimming stripped 5 bases from V and 0 bases from J, with 4 bases between. Germline V gene lookup returns CDR1 MDHEN and CDR2 SYDVKM.

The V call is TRBV11-2, the J call TRBJ2-7; 15 nucleotides align to TRBD2. The CDR3 runs 15 residues. V was clipped by 5 bases and J by 6 bases; unmatched bases: 5. From germline, CDR1 is SGHAT and CDR2 FQNNGV. The CDR3 DNA reads as TGTGCCAGCAGCCGGACTAGCGGGGGGGCAATCGAGCAGTACGTC. It is translated as CASSRTSGGAIEQYV.

This chain connects TRBV7-2 to TRBJ2-2; TRBD1 is a possible D gene (5 bases). V lost 1 base and J 8 bases, leaving 14 bases between the germline ends. CDR1 and CDR2 (germline): SGHTA, FQGNSA. The CDR3 is made up of 15 amino acids. CDR3 in DNA: TGTGCCAGCAGCTTAGTCGGACAAGGGATAGGGGAGCTGTTTTTT. This encodes CASSLVGQGIGELFF.

This chain joins TRBV5-1 and TRBJ1-4, with unresolved D. There are 16 residues in the CDR3. Per germline, CDR1 SGHRS and CDR2 YFSETQ. The V end was cut by 4 bases, the J end by 7 bases, with 20 bases between. The CDR3 region is CASSPGPTSGPEKLFF. CDR3 DNA: TGCGCCAGCAGCCCGGGCCCGACCTCGGGTCCTGAAAAACTGTTTTTT.

This clone has more than one count but fewer than ten. The gene calls are TRBV5-4 and TRBJ1-6, with TRBD1 matching over 8 bases. The junction had 10 bases not matched to a gene; V was cut back by 4 bases and J by 10 bases. The germline CDR1 and CDR2 sequences are SGHNT and YYREEE (reference sequence). The CDR3 is 15 residues long. CDR3 coding DNA: TGTGCCAGCAGCCCTGACAGGGGCCGGGGATCACCCCTCCACTTT. Amino acid sequence: CASSPDRGRGSPLHF.

This chain connects TRBV9 to TRBJ2-2, with 9 bases that match TRBD2. The germline gives CDR1 SGDLS, CDR2 YYNGEE. Trimming removed 7 bases from V and 4 bases from J; junction bases left unmatched: 14. The CDR3 extends over 17 amino acids. The CDR3 region has the DNA TGTGCCAGCTCCAACCGTGGGCTAGCGGGGCCCACCGGGGAGCTGTTTTTT. Translating gives CASSNRGLAGPTGELFF.

V gene TRBV7-3 combines with J gene TRBJ1-1, with no clear D. The CDR3 extends over 13 amino acids. Germline assignment: CDR1 SGHTA and CDR2 FQGTGA. V was trimmed by 2 bases and J by 4 bases, leaving 8 bases between them. Here the CDR3 DNA reads TGTGCCAGCAGCTTAGGTAGTGGCACTGAAGCTTTCTTT. It yields the protein CASSLGSGTEAFF.

This clone was found once. The J gene is TRBJ1-1, the V gene TRBV19; D is unresolved. Between the trimmed V and J ends, which lost 2 bases and 0 bases, there was a span of 4 bases. The V gene's germline CDR1 is LNHDA and CDR2 SQIVND (reference sequence). This CDR3 contains 13 residues. The CDR3 spells CASSILVNTEAFF. CDR3 nucleotide sequence: TGTGCCAGTAGTATATTGGTGAACACTGAAGCTTTCTTT.

The gene calls are TRBV24-1 and TRBJ2-3; 9 bases map to TRBD1. This CDR3 has 19 residues. Germline lookup yields CDR1 KGHDR and CDR2 SFDVKD. The J segment lost 3 bases and the V segment lost 4 bases, leaving 16 bases of the junction unmatched. This chain's CDR3 is CATSEPAGEDRGGTDTQYF. CDR3 coding DNA: TGTGCCACCAGTGAGCCTGCCGGGGAGGACAGGGGAGGGACAGATACGCAGTATTTT.

The chain uses TRBV5-1 and TRBJ2-7; 8 bases are a match to TRBD2. Germline V gene data show CDR1 as SGHRS and CDR2 as YFSETQ. The CDR3 is 15 residues long. The trim removed 4 bases at V and 5 bases at J, leaving 11 bases unmatched. CDR3 DNA sequence: TGCGCCAGCAGCCCTGGGCGGGGGGAAAAGGACGAGCAGTACGTC. Its protein is CASSPGRGEKDEQYV.

This chain links TRBV7-8 with TRBJ1-5, with TRBD1 as a possible D gene (6 bases). The V end was cut by 2 bases, the J end by 2 bases, with 16 bases between. The CDR3 covers 17 residues. Germline V gene data show CDR1 as SGHVS and CDR2 as FQNEAQ. In nucleotides, the CDR3 is TGTGCCAGCAGCTTATGGTCAGGGGCTGGCGGCAATCAGCCCCAGCATTTT. Its translation is CASSLWSGAGGNQPQHF.